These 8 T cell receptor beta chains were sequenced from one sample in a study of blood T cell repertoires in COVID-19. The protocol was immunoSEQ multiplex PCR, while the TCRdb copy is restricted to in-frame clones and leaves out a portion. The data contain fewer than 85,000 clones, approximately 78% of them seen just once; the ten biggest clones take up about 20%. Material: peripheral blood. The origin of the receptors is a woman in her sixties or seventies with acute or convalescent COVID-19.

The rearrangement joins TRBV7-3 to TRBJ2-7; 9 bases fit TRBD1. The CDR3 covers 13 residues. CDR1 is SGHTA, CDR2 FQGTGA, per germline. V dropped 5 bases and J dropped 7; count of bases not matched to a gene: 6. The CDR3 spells CASSIGTGWEQYV. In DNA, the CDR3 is TGTGCCAGCAGCATTGGGACAGGGTGGGAGCAGTACGTC.

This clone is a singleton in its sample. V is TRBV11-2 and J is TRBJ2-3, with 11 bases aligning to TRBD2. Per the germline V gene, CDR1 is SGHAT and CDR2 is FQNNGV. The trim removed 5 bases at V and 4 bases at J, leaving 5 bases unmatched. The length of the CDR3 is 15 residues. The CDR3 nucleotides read TGTGCCAGCAGCCTGCTAGCGGGGGGCCCAGATACGCAGTATTTT. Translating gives CASSLLAGGPDTQYF.

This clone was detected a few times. The CDR3 spells CASSFGQHYGYTF. CDR3 DNA: TGTGCCAGCAGTTTTGGACAGCACTATGGCTACACCTTC. The gene calls are TRBV28 and TRBJ1-2, with D tentatively TRBD1 (6 bases). CDR1 is MDHEN, CDR2 SYDVKM, per germline. V lost 3 bases and J lost 3, with 8 bases in between. The CDR3 extends over 13 amino acids.

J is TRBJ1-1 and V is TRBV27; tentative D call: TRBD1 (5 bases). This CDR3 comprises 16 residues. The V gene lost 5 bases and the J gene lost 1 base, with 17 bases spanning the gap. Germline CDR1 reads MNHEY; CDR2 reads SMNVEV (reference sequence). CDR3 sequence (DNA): TGTGCCAGCAGTCCCTACCGGGACTTGAGGAACACTGAAGCTTTCTTT. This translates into CASSPYRDLRNTEAFF.

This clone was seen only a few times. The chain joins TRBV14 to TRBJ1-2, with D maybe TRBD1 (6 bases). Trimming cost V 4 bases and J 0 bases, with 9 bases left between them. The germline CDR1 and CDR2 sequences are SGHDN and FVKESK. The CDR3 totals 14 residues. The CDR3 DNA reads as TGTGCCAGCAGCCGCGACAGGACTAACTATGGCTACACCTTC. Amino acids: CASSRDRTNYGYTF.

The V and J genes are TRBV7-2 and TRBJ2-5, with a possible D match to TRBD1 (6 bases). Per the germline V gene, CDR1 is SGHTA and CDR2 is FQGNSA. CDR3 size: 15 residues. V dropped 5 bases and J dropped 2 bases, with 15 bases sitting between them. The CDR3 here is CASSGGGQSQETQYF. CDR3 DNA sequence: TGTGCCAGCAGCGGGGGCGGGCAGTCACAAGAGACCCAGTACTTC.

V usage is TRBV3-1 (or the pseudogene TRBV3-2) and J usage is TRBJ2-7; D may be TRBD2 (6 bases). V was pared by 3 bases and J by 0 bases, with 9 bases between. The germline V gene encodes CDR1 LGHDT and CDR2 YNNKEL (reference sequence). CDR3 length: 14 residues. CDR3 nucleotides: TGTGCCAGCAGCCAGGGACTGAGCTCCTACGAGCAGTACGTC. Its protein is CASSQGLSSYEQYV.

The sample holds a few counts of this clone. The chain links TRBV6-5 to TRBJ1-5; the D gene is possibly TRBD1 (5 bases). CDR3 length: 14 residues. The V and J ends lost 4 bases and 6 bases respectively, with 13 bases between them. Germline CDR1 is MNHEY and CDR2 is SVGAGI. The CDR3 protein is CASSFGRAGQPQHF. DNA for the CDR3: TGTGCCAGCAGTTTCGGCAGGGCCGGTCAGCCCCAGCATTTT.